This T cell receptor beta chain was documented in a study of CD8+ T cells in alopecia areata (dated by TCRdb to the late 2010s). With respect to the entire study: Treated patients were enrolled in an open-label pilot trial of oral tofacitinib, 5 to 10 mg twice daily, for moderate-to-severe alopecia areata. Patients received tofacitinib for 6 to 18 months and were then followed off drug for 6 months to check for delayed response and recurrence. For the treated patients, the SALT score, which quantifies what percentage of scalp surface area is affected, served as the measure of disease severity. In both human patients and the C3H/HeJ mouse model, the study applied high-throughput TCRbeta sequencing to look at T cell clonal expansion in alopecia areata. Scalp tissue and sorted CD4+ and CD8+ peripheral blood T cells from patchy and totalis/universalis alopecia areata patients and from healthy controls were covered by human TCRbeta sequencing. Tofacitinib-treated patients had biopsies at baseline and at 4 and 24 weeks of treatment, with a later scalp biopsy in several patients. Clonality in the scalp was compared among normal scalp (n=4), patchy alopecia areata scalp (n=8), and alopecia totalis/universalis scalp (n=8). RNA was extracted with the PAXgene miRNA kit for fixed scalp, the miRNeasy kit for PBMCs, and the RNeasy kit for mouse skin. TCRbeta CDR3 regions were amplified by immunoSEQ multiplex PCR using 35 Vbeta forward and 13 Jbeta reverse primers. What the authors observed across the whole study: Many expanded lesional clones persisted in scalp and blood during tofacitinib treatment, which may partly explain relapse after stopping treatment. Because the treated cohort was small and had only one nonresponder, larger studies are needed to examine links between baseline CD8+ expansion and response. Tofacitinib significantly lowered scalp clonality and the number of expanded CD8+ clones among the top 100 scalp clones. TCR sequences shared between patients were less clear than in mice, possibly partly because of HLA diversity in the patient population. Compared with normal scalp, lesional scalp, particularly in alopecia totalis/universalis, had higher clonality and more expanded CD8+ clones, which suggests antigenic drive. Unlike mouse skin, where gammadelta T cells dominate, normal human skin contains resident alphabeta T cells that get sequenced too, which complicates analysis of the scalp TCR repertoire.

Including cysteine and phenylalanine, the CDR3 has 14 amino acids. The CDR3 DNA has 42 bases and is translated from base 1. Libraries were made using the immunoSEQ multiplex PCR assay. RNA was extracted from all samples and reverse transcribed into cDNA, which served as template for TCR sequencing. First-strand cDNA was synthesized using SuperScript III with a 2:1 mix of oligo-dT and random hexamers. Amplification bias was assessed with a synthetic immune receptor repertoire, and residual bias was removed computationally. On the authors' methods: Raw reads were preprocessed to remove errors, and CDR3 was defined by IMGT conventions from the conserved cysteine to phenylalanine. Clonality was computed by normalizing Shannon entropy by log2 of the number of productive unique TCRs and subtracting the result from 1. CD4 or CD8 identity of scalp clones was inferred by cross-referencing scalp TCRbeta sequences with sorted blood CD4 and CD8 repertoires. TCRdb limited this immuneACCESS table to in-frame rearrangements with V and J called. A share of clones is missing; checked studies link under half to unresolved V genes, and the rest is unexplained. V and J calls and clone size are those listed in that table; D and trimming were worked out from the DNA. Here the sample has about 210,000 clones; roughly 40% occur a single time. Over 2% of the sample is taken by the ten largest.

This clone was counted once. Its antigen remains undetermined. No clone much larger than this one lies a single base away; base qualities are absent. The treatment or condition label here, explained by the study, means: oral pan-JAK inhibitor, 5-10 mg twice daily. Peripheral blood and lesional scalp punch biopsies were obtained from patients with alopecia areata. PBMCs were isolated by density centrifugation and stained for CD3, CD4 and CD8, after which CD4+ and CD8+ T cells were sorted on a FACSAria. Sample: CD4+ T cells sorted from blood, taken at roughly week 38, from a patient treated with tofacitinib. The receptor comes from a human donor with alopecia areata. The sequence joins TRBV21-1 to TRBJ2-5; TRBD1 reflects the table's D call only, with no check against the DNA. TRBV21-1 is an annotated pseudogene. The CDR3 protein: CASSKDRGAETQYF. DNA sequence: TGTGCCAGCAGCAAGGACAGGGGGGCGGAGACCCAGTACTTC.